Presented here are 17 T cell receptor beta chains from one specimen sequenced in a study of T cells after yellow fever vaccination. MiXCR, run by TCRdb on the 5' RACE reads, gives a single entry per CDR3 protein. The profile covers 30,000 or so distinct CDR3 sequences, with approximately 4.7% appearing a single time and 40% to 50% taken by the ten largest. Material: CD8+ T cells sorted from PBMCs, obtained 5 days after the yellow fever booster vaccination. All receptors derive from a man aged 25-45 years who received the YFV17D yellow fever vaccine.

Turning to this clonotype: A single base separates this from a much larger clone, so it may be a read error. CDR3 loop: CASSLFGSSYEQCF. Written as DNA, the CDR3 is TGTGCCAGCAGCTTATTCGGGAGCTCCTACGAGCAGTGCTTC. The chain couples TRBV7-2 to TRBJ2-7, with D possibly TRBD2 on 6 matching bases. The CDR3 spans 14 residues. Germline CDR1 SGHTA, CDR2 FQGNSA.

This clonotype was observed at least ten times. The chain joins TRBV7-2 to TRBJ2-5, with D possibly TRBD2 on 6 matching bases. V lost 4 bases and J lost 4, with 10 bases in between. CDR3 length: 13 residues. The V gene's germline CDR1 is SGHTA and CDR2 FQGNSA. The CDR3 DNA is TGTGCCAGCAGCTCCAGGAGGGGAGAGACCCAGTACTTC. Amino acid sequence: CASSSRRGETQYF.

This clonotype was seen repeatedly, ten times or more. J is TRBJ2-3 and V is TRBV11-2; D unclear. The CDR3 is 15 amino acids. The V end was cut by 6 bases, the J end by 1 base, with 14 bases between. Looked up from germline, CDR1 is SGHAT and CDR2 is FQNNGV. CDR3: CASRLLGFGTDTQYF. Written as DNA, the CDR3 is TGTGCCAGCAGACTCCTCGGATTCGGCACAGATACGCAGTATTTT.

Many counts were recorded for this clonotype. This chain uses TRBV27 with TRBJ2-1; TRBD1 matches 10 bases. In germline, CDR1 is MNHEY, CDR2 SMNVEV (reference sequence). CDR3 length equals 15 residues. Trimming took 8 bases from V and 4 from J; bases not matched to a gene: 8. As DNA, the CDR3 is TGTGCCAGCGAGACGAGGACAGGGGGATACAATGAGCAGTTCTTC. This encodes CASETRTGGYNEQFF.

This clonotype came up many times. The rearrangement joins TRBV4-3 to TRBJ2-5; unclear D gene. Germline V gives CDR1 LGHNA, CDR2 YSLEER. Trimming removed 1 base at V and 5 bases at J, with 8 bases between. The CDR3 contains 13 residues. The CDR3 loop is CASSQVESETQYF. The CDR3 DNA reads TGCGCCAGCAGCCAAGTTGAGTCTGAGACCCAGTACTTC.

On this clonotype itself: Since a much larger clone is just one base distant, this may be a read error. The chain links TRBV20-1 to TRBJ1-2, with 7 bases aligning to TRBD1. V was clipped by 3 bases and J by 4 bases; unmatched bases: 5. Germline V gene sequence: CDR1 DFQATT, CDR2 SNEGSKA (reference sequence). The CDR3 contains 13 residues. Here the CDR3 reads CSARGGGSYGYTF. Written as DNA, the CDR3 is TGCAGTGCTAGGGGAGGGGGCAGCTATGGCTACACCTTC.

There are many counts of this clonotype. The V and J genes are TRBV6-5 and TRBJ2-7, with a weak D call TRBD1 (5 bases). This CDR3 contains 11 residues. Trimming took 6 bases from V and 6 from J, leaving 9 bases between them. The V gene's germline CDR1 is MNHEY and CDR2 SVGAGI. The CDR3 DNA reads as TGTGCCAGCAGAACAGGCGCCGAGCAGTACTTC. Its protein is CASRTGAEQYF.

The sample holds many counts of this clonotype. DNA of the CDR3: TGTGCTAGTGCCCCGGACAGACCTTCCTACAATGAGCAGTTCTTC. Its translation is CASAPDRPSYNEQFF. V usage is TRBV12-5 and J usage is TRBJ2-1; D possibly corresponds to TRBD1 (6 bases). CDR1 and CDR2 from the germline V gene are LGHNT and FRNRAP. V shed 7 bases and J shed 1 base, with 14 bases lying between them. This CDR3 is 15 amino acids long.

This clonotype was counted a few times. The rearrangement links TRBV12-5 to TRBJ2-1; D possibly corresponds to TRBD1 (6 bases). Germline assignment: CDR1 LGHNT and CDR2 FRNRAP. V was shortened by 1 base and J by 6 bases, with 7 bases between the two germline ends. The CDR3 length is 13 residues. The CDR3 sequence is CASGLGGGNEQFF. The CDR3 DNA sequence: TGTGCTAGTGGTTTGGGAGGGGGCAATGAGCAGTTCTTC.

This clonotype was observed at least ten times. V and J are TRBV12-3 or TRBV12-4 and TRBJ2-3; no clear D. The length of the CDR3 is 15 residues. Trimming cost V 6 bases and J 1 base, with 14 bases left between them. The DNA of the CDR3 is TGTGCCAGCAGATATTGGGGATGGGGCACAGATACGCAGTATTTT. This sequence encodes CASRYWGWGTDTQYF.

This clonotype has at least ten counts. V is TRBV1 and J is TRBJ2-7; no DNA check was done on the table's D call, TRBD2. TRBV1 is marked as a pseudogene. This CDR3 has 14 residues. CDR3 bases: TGCACCAGCAGCCAAGGACTAGAGGGCTACGAGCAGTACTTC. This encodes CTSSQGLEGYEQYF.

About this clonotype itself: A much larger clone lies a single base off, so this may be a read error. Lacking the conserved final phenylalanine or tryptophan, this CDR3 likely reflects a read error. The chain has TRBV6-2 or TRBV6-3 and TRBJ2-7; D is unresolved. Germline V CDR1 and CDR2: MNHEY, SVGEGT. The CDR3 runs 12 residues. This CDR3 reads CASGYPHYEQYL. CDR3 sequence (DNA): TGTGCCAGCGGTTACCCCCATTACGAGCAGTACTTA.

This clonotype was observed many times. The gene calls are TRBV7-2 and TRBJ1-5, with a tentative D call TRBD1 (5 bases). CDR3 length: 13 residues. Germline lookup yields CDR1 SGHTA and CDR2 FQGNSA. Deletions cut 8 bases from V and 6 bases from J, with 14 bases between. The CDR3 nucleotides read TGTGCCAGCTGCCTGGGGCAATCTCAGCCCCAGCATTTT. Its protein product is CASCLGQSQPQHF.

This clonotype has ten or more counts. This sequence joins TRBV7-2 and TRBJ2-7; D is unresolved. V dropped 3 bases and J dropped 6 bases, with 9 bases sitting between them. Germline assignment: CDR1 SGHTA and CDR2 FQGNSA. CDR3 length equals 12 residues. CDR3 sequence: CASSFPLFEQYF. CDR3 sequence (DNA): TGTGCCAGCAGCTTTCCCCTTTTCGAGCAGTACTTC.

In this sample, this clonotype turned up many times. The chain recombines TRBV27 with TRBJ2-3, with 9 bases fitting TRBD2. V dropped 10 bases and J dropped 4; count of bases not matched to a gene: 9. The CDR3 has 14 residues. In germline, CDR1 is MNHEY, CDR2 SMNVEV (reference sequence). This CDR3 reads CATSSGSGADTQYF. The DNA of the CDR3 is TGTGCCACAAGTAGCGGGAGCGGCGCAGATACGCAGTATTTT.

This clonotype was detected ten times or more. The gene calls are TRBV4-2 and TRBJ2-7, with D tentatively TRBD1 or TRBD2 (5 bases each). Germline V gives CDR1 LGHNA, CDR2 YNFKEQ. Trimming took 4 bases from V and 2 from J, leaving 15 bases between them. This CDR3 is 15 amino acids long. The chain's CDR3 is CASSPIGAGTYEQYF. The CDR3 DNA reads TGTGCCAGCAGCCCAATAGGGGCGGGTACCTACGAGCAGTACTTC.

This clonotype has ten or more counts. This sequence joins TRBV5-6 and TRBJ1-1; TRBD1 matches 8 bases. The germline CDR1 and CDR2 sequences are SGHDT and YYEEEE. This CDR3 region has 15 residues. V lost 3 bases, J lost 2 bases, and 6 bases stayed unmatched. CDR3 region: CASSSEQGVNTEAFF. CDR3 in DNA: TGTGCCAGCAGCTCCGAACAGGGGGTTAACACTGAAGCTTTCTTT.